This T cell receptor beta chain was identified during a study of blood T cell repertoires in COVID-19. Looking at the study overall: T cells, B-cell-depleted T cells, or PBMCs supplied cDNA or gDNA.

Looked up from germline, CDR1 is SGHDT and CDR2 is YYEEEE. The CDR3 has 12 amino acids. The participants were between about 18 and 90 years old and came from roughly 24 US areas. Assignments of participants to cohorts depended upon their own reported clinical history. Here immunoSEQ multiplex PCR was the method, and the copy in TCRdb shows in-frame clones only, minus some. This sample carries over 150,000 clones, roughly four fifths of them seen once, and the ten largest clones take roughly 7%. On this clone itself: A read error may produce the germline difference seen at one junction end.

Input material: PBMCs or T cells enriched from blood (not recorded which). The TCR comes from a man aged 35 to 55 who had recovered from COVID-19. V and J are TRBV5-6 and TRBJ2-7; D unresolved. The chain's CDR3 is CASSSRIYEQCF. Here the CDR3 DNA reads TGTGCCAGCAGCTCCAGGATCTACGAGCAGTGCTTC. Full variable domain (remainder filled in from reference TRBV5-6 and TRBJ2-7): DAGVTQSPTHLIKTRGQQVTLRCSPKSGHDTVSWYQQALGQGPQFIFQYYEEEERQRGNFPDRFSGHQFPNYSSELNVNALLLGDSALYLCASSSRIYEQCFGPGTRLTVT.